A single T cell receptor (beta chain) is shown here with its context. Its antigen is as yet unknown. Separate alpha and beta amplification began at the second PCR step. The V gene end was trimmed by 5 bases and the J gene end by 3 bases; junction bases not matched to a gene: 4. Germline V gene data show CDR1 as MNHEY and CDR2 as SVGEGT. This CDR3 has 14 residues. The beta constant-region primer was an equimolar mix of two oligonucleotides covering TRBC1 and TRBC2. Four rounds of PCR amplified the ligated cDNA using nested alpha and beta constant-region primers plus SP2. TCRdb passed the UMI-ligation and nested PCR reads through MiXCR, listing each CDR3 protein once. The sample includes approximately 90,000 distinct CDR3 sequences, approximately 11% of them seen just once. This specimen comes from a study of naive and memory T cell subsets. Study-wide points: Possibly reflecting memory cells re-expressing CD45RA, a few larger clonotypes occurred in naive repertoires, especially CD8.

This clonotype was obtained from a human donor in good health. The V call is TRBV6-2 or TRBV6-3, the J call TRBJ2-7, with 10 bases identical to TRBD2. What was sequenced was naive CD4+ T cells from blood. CDR3 in amino acids: CASSGLAERYEQYF. The CDR3 coding sequence is TGTGCCAGCAGTGGACTAGCGGAGCGCTACGAGCAGTACTTC.